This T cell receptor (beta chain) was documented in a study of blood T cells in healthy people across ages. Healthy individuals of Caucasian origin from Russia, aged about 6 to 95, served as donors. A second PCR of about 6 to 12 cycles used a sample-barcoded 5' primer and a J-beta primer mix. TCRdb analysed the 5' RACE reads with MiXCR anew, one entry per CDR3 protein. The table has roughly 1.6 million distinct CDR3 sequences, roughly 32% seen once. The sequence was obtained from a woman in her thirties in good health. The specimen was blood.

The CDR3 reads CASSSNPGSTGYTF. The DNA of the CDR3 is TGCGCCAGCAGCTCCAATCCCGGGAGTACTGGCTACACCTTC. V and J are TRBV5-1 and TRBJ1-2; unclear D gene. This CDR3 has 14 amino acids. Germline CDR1 and CDR2: SGHRS and YFSETQ. V was pared by 3 bases and J by 7 bases, with 16 bases between.